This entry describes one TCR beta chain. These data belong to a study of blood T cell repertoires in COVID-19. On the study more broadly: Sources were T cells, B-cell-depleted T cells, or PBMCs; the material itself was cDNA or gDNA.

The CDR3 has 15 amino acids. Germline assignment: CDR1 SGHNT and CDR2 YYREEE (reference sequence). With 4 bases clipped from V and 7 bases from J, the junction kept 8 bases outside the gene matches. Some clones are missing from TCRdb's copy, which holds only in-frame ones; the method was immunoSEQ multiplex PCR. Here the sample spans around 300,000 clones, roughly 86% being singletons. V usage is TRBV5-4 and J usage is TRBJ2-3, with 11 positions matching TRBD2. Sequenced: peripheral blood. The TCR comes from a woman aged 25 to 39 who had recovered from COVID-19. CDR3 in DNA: TGTGCCAGCAGCCCAACTAGCGGGGGTGTAAATACGCAGTATTTT. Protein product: CASSPTSGGVNTQYF.